This T cell receptor beta chain was identified during a study of cytomegalovirus exposure and HLA in healthy donors. Background on the study: The same platform was used for the 130 or so validation repertoires as for the 650 to 800 first-cohort repertoires, as reported in a later analysis.

Using immunoSEQ multiplex PCR, the repertoire was profiled, and TCRdb retains in-frame clones only, with some absent. Of 95,000 to 150,000 clones listed, just under 95% are singletons. Remarks on this clone: Its antigen is as yet unknown.

V was trimmed by 9 bases and J by 0 bases, leaving 15 bases between them. CDR3 length equals 16 residues. The germline V gene encodes CDR1 WNHNN and CDR2 SYGVQD (reference sequence). Overall study findings and caveats: In vitro, three CMV-associated chains proved specific for CMV antigens.

Material: PBMCs. This chain joins TRBV10-1 and TRBJ1-6; D is uncertain. The receptor was isolated from a woman between 18 and 29 years old in good health and CMV-seronegative. The CDR3 here is CASLASGSSYNSPLHF. CDR3 in DNA: TGCGCCAGTCTGGCGTCGGGGAGCTCCTATAATTCACCCCTCCACTTT.